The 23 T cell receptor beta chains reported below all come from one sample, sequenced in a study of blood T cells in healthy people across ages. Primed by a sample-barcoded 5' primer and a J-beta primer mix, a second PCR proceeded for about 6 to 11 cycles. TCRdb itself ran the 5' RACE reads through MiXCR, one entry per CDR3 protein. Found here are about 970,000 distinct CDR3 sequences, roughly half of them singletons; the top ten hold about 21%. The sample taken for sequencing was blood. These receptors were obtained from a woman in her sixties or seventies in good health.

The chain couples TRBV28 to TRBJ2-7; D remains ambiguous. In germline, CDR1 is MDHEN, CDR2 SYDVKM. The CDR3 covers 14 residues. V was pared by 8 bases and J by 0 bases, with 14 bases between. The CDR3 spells CASLRGLPSYEQYF. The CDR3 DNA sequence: TGTGCCAGCCTGAGAGGTCTCCCCTCCTACGAGCAGTACTTC.

The CDR3 sequence: CASSQDSGEAYYEQYF. In DNA form, the CDR3 reads TGCGCCAGCAGCCAAGATTCGGGGGAAGCGTATTACGAGCAGTACTTC. The chain combines TRBV4-1 with TRBJ2-7; D is possibly TRBD2 (6 bases). This CDR3 is built from 16 residues. The V end was cut by 0 bases, the J end by 4 bases, with 16 bases between. In germline, CDR1 is MGHRA, CDR2 YSYEKL.

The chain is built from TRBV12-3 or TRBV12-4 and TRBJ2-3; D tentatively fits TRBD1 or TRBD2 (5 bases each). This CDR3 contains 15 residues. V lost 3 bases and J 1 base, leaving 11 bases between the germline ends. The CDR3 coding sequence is TGTGCCAGCAGTTTTGGGGGATCTGGCACAGATACGCAGTATTTT. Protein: CASSFGGSGTDTQYF.

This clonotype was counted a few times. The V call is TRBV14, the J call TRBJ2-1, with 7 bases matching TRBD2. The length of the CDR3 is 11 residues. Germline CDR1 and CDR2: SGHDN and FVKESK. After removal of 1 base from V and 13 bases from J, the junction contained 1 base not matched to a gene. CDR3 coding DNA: TGTGCCAGCAGCCAAGGCGGGAGACAGTTCTTC. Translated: CASSQGGRQFF.

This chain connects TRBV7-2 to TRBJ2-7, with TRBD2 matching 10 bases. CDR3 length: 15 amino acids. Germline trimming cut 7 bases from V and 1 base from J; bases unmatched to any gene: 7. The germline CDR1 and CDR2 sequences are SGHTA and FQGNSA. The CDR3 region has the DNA TGTGCCAGCACCCTAGCGGGAGAAGGGTCCTACGAGCAGTACTTC. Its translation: CASTLAGEGSYEQYF.

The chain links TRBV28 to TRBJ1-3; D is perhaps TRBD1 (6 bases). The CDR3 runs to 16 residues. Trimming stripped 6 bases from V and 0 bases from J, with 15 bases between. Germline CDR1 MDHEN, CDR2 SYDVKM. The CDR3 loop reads CASSPSGDNSGNTIYF. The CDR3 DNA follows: TGTGCCAGCAGCCCATCAGGGGATAACTCTGGAAACACCATATATTTT. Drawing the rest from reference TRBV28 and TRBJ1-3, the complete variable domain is DVKVTQSSRYLVKRTGEKVFLECVQDMDHENMFWYRQDPGLGLRLIYFSYDVKMKEKGDIPEGYSVSREKKERFSLILESASTNQTSMYLCASSPSGDNSGNTIYFGEGSWLTVV.

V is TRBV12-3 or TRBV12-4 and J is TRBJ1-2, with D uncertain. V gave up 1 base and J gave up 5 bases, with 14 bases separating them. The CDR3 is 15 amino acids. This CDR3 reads CASSLVTAQIYGYTF. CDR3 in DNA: TGTGCCAGCAGTTTAGTTACGGCCCAGATATATGGCTACACCTTC.

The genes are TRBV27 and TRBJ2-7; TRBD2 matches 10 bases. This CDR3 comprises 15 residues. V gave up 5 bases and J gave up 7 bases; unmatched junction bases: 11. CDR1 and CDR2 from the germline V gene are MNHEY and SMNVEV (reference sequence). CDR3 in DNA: TGTGCCAGCAGTCCCCAACCGGGACTAGCGCCTGAGCAGTACTTC. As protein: CASSPQPGLAPEQYF.

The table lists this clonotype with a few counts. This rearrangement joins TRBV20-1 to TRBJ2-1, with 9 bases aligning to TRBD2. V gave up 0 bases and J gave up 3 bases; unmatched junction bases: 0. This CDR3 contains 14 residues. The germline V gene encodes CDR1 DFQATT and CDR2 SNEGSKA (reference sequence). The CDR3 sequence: CSARDSGSYNEQFF. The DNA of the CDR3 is TGCAGTGCTAGAGATAGCGGGAGCTACAATGAGCAGTTCTTC.

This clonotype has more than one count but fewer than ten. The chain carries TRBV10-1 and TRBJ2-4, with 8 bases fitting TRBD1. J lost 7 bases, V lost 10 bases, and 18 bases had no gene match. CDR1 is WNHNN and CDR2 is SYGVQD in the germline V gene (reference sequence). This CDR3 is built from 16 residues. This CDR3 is CAMLSPKEDRVNIQYF. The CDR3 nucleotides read TGCGCCATGCTAAGCCCAAAGGAGGACAGGGTTAACATTCAGTACTTC.

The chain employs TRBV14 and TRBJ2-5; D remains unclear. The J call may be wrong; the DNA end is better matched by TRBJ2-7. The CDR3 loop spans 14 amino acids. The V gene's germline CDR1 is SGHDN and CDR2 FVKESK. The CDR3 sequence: CASSQGTFISEQYF. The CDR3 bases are TGTGCCAGCAGCCAAGGCACCTTTATCTCCGAGCAGTACTTC.

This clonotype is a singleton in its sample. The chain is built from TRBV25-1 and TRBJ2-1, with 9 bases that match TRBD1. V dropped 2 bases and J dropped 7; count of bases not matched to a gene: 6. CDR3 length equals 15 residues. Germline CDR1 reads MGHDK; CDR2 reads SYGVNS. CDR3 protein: CASSEIGTGINEQFF. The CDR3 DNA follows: TGTGCCAGCAGTGAAATCGGGACAGGGATTAATGAGCAGTTCTTC.

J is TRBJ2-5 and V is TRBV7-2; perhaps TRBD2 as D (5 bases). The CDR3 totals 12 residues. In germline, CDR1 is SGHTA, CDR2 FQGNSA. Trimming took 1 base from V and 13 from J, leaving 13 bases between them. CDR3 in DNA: TGTGCCAGCAGCTTAGTTGGAGGACGATTGTACTTC. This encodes CASSLVGGRLYF.

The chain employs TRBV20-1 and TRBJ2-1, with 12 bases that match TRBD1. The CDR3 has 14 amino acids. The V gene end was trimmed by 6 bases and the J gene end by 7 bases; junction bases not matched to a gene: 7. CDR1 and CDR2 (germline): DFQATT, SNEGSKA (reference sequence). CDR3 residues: CSAPGQGAENEQFF. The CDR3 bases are TGCAGTGCACCGGGACAGGGGGCGGAGAATGAGCAGTTCTTC.

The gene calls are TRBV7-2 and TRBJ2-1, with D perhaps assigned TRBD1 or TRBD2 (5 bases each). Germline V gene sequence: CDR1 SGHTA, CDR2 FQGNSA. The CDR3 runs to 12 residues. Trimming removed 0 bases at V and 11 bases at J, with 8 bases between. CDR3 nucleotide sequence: TGTGCCAGCAGCTTAGCCCTGGGACAGCAGTTCTTC. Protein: CASSLALGQQFF.

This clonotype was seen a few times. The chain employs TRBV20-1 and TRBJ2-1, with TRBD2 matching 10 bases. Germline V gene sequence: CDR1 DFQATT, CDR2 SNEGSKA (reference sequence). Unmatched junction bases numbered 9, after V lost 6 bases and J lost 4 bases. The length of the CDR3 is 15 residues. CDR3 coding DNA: TGCAGTGCAACCACCGGGACTAGCGTATACAATGAGCAGTTCTTC. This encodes CSATTGTSVYNEQFF.

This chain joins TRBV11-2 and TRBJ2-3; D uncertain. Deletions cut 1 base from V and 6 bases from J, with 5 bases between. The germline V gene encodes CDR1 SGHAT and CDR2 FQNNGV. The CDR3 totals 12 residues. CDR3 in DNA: TGTGCCAGCAGCTTAGCGTTTGATACGCAGTATTTT. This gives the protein CASSLAFDTQYF. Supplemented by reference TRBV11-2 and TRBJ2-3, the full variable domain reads EAGVAQSPRYKIIEKRQSVAFWCNPISGHATLYWYQQILGQGPKLLIQFQNNGVVDDSQLPKDRFSAERLKGVDSTLKIQPAKLEDSAVYLCASSLAFDTQYFGPGTRLTVL.

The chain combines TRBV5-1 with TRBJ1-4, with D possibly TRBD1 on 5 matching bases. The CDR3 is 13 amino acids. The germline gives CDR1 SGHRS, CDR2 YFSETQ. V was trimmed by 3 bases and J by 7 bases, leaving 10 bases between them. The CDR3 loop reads CASSWMGGEKLFF. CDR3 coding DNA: TGCGCCAGCAGCTGGATGGGGGGTGAAAAACTGTTTTTT.

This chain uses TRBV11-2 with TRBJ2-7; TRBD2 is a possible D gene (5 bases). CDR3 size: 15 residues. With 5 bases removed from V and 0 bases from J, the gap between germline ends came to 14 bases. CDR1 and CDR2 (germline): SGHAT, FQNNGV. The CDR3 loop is CASSPNPGVSYEQYF. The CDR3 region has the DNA TGTGCCAGCAGCCCTAACCCCGGGGTCTCCTACGAGCAGTACTTC.

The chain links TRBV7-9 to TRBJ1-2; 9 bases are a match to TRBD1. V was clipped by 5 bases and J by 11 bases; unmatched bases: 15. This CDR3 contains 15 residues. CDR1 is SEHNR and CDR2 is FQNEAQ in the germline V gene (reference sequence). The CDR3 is CASSEAGTGIRGYTF. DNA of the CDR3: TGTGCCAGCAGCGAAGCCGGGACAGGGATTCGGGGTTACACCTTC.

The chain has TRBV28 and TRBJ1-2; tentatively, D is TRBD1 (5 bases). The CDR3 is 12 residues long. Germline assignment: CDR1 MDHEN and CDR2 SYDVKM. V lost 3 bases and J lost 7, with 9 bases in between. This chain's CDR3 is CASSFMGVGYTF. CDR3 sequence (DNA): TGTGCCAGCAGTTTTATGGGGGTTGGCTACACCTTC.

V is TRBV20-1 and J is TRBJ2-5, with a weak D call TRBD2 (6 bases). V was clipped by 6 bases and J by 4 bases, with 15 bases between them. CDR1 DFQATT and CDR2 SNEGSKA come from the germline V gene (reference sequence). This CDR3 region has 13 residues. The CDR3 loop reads CSATGLRGETQYF. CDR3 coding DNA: TGCAGTGCCACGGGACTCCGAGGAGAGACCCAGTACTTC.

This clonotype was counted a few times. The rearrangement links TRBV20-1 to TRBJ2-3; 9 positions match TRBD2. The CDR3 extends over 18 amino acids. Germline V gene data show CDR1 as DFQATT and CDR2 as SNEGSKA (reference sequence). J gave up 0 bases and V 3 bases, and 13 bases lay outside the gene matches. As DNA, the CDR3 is TGCAGTGCTAGGCCAGTTAGCGGGAGAGGGGCTAGCACAGATACGCAGTATTTT. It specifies CSARPVSGRGASTDTQYF.